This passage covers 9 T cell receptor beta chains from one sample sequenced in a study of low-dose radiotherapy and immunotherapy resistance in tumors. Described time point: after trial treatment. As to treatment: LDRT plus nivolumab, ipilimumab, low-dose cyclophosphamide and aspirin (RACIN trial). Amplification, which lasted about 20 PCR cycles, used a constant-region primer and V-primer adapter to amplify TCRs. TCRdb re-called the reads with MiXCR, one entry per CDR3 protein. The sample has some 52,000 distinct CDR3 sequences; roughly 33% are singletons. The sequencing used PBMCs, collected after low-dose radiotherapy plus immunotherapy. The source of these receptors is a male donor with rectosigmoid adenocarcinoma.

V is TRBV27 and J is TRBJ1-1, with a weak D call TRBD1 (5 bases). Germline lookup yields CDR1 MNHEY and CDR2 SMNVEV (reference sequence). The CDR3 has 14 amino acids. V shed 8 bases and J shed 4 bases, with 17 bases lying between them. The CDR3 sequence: CASFDRGRATEAFF. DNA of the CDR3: TGTGCCAGCTTTGATCGGGGGAGGGCCACTGAAGCTTTCTTT.

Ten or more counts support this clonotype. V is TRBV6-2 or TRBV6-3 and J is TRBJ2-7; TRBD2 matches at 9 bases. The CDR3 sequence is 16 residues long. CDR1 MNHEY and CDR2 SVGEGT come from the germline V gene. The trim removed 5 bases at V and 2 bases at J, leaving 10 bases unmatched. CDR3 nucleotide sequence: TGTGCCAGCAGTGGCGGCCTGACTAGCGGTGCCTACGAGCAGTACTTC. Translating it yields CASSGGLTSGAYEQYF.

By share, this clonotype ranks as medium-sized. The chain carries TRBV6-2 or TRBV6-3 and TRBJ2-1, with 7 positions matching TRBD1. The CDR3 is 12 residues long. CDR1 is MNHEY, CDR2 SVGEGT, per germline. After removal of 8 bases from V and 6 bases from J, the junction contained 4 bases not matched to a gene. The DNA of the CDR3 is TGTGCCAGCGAGGGACAGAGCAATGAGCAGTTCTTC. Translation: CASEGQSNEQFF.

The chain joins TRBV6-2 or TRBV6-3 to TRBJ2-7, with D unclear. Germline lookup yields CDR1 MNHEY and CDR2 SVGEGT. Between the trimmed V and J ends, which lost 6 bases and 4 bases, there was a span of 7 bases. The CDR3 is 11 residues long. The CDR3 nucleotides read TGTGCCAGCAGGAAACAGTACGAGCAGTACTTC. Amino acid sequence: CASRKQYEQYF.

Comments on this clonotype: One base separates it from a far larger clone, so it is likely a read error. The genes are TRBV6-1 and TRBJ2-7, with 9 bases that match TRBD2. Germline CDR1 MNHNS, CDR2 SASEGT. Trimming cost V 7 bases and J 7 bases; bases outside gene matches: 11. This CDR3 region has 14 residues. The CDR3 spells CASKGLAGFSEQYF. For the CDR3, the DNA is TGTGCCAGCAAGGGACTAGCCGGTTTTAGTGAGCAGTACTTC.

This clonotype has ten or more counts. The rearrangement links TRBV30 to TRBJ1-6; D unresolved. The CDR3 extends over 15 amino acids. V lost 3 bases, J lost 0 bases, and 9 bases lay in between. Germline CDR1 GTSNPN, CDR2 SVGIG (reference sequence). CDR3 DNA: TGTGCCTGGAGCGCCCTGAGCTCCTATAATTCACCCCTCCACTTT. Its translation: CAWSALSSYNSPLHF.

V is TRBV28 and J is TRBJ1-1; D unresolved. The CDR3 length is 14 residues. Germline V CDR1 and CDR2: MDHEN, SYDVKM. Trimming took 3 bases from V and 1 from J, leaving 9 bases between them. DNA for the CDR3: TGTGCCAGCAGTTTGATAGCCGCGAACACTGAAGCTTTCTTT. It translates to CASSLIAANTEAFF.

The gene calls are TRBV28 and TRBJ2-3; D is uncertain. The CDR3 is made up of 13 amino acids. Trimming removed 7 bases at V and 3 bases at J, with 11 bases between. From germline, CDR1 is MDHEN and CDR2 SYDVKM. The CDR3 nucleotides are TGTGCCAGCAAAAGGGAAAAGACAGATACGCAGTATTTT. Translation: CASKREKTDTQYF.

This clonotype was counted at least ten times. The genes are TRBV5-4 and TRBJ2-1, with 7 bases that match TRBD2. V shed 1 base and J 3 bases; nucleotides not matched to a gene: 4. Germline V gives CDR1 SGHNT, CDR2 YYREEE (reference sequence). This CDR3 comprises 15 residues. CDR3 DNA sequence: TGTGCCAGCAGCTTGTGGGCTAGCGGCTACAATGAGCAGTTCTTC. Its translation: CASSLWASGYNEQFF. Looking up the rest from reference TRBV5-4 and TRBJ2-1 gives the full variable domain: ETGVTQSPTHLIKTRGQQVTLRCSSQSGHNTVSWYQQALGQGPQFIFQYYREEENGRGNFPPRFSGLQFPNYSSELNVNALELDDSALYLCASSLWASGYNEQFFGPGTRLTVL.